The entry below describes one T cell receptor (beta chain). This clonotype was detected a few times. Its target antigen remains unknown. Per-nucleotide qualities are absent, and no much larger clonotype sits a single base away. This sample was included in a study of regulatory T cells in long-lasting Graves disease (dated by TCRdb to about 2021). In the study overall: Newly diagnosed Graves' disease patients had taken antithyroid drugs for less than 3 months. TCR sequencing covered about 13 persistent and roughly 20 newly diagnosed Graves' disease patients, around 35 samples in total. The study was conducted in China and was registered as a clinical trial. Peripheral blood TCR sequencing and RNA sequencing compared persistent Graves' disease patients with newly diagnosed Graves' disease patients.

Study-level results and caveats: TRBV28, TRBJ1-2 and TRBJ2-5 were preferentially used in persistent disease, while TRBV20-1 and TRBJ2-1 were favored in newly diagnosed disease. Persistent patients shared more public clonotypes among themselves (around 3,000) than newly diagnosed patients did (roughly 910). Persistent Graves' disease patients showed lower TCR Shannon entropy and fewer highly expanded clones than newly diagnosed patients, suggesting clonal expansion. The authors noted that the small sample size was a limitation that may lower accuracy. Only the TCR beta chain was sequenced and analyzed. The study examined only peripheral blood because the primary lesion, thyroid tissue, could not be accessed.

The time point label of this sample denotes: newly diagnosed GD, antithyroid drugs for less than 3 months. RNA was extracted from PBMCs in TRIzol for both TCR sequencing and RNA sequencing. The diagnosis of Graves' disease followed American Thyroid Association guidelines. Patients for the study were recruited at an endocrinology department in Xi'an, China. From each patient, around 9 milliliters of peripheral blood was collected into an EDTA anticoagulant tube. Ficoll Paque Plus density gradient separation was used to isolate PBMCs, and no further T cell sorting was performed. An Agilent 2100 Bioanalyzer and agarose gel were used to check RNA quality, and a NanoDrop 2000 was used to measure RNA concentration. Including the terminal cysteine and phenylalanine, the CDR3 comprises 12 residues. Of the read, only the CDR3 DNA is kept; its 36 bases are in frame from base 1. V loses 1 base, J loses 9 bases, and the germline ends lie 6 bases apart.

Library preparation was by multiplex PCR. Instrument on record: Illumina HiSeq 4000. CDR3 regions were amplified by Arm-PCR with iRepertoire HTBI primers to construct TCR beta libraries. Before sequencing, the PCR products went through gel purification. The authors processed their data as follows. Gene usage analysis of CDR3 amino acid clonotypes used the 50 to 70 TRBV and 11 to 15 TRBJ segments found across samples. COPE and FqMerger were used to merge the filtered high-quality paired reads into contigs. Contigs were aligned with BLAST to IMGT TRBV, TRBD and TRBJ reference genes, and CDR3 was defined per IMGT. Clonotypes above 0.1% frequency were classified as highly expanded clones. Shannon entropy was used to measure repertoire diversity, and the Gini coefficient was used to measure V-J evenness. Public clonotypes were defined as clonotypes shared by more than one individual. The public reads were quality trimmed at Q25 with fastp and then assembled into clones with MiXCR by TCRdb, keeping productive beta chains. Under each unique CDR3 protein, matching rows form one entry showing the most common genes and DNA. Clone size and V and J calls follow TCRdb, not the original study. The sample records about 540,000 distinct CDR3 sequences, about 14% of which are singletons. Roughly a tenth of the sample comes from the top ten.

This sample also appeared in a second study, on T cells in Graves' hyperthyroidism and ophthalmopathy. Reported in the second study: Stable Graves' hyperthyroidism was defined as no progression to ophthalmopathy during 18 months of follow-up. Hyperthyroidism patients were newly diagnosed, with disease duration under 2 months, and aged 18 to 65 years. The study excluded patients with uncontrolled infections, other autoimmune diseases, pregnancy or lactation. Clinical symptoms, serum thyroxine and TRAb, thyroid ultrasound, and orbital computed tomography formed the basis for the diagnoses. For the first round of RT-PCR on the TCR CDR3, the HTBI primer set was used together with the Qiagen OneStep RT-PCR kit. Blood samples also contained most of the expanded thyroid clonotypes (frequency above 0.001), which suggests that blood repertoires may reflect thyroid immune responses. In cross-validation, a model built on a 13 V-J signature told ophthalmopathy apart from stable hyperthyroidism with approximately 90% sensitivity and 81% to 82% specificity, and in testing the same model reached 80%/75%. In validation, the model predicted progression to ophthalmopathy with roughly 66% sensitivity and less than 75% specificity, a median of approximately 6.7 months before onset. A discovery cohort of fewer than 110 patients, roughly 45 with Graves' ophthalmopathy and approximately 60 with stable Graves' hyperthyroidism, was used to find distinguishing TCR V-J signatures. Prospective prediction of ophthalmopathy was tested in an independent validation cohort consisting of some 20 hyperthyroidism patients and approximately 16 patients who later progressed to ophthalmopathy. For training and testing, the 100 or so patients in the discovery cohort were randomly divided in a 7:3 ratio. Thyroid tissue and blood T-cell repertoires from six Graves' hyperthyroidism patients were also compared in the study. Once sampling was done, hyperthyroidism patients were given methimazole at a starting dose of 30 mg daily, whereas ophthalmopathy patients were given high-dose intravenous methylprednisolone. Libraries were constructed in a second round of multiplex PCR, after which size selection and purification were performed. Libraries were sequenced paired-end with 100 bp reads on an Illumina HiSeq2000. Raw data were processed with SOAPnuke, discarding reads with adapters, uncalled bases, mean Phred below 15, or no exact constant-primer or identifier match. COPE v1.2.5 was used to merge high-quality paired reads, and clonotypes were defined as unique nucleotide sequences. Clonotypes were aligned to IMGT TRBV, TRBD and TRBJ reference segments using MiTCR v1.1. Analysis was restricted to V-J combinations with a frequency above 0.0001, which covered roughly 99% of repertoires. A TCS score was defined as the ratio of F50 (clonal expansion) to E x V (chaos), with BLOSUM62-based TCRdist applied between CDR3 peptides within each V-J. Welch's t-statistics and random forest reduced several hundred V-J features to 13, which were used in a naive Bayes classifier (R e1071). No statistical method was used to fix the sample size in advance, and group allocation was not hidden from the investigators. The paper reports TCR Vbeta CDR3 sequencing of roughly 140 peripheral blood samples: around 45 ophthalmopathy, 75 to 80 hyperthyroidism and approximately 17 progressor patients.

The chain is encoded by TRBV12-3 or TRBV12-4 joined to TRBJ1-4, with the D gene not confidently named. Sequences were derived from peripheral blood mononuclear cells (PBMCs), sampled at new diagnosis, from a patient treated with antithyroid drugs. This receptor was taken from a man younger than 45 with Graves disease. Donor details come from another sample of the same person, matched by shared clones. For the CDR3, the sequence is CASSLVSKKLFF. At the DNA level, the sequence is TGTGCCAGCAGTTTAGTCTCGAAAAAACTGTTTTTT.